Listed below are T cell receptor beta chains from one sample, sequenced in a study of blood T cell repertoires in COVID-19. Assay used: immunoSEQ multiplex PCR; TCRdb lists only in-frame clones, some missing. The data contain approximately 260,000 clones, approximately 84% of them singletons. Sequenced sample: PBMCs or T cells enriched from blood (not recorded which). The source is a woman aged 40 to 49 with acute COVID-19. The CDR3 runs from the conserved cysteine through the conserved F or W. Each record gives: D gene, V gene, clone size, J gene, CDR3 protein, CDR3 DNA. The D gene is left open where the match is weak. Size is omitted from some rows. Given values are once, few, many or a class for expanded clones.

D: TRBD1
V: TRBV29-1
size: -
J: TRBJ1-2
CDR3: CSVQGQGAYGYTF
DNA: TGCAGCGTTCAAGGACAGGGGGCTTATGGCTACACCTTC

D: -
V: TRBV5-1
size: -
J: TRBJ1-6
CDR3: CASSLAVGAGSSPLHF
DNA: TGCGCCAGCAGCTTGGCTGTTGGGGCAGGTAGTTCACCCCTCCACTTT

D: -
V: TRBV7-6
size: -
J: TRBJ2-5
CDR3: CASSRDRLVQETQYF
DNA: TGTGCCAGCAGCAGAGACAGACTTGTCCAAGAGACCCAGTACTTC

D: -
V: TRBV27
size: few
J: TRBJ2-7
CDR3: CASSLGSGGHEQYF
DNA: TGTGCCAGCAGTTTAGGGTCTGGGGGCCACGAGCAGTACTTC

D: TRBD1
V: TRBV4-1
size: -
J: TRBJ1-4
CDR3: CASSQGQPTNEKLFF
DNA: TGCGCCAGCAGCCAGGGACAGCCAACTAATGAAAAACTGTTTTTT

D: -
V: TRBV9
size: -
J: TRBJ1-6
CDR3: CASSVGDNSPLHF
DNA: TGTGCCAGCAGCGTCGGAGATAATTCACCCCTCCACTTT

D: TRBD1
V: TRBV11-3
size: -
J: TRBJ1-2
CDR3: CASSKRQGYWAGYTF
DNA: TGTGCCAGCAGCAAACGACAGGGTTACTGGGCGGGCTACACCTTC

D: -
V: TRBV10-3
size: -
J: TRBJ2-2
CDR3: CAISGDNFGELFF
DNA: TGTGCCATCAGTGGGGACAACTTCGGGGAGCTGTTTTTT

D: TRBD1
V: TRBV5-8
size: -
J: TRBJ1-6
CDR3: CASSTGTGVSPLHF
DNA: TGTGCCAGCAGCACCGGGACAGGGGTGTCACCCCTCCACTTT

D: -
V: TRBV7-8
size: few
J: TRBJ1-2
CDR3: CASSPLGYDYGYTF
DNA: TGTGCCAGCAGCCCGCTGGGCTACGATTATGGCTACACCTTC

D: -
V: TRBV11-2
size: -
J: TRBJ1-5
CDR3: CASSLGGGQPQHF
DNA: TGTGCCAGCAGCCTGGGGGGGGGTCAGCCCCAGCATTTT

D: TRBD1
V: TRBV18
size: once
J: TRBJ2-3
CDR3: CASSHRTGDTDTQYF
DNA: TGTGCCAGCTCACACCGGACAGGGGACACAGATACGCAGTATTTT

D: TRBD1
V: TRBV4-1
size: few
J: TRBJ2-7
CDR3: CASSQTGQREQYF
DNA: TGCGCCAGCAGCCAAACGGGACAGCGGGAGCAGTACTTC

D: -
V: TRBV5-6
size: -
J: TRBJ2-7
CDR3: CASSPTGRGNLLVEQYF
DNA: TGTGCCAGCAGCCCCACCGGTCGGGGGAACCTTTTAGTAGAGCAGTACTTC